One T cell receptor (beta chain) is described in this entry. Its antigen is as yet unknown. The data were obtained in a study of cytomegalovirus exposure and HLA in healthy donors. Study-level findings and limits: Only CMV serostatus was available as immune exposure information. Per a later analysis, HLA-associated TCR beta chains showed more clonal expansion than other, equally common TCR beta chains. Later analysis identified a missense DCLRE1C variant that was linked to TCR beta V- and J-gene trimming.

The PCR ran on 60 Vbeta and 13 Jbeta primers. Generated by immunoSEQ multiplex PCR, the TCRdb table keeps only in-frame clones and is missing some. The sample has about 130,000 clones; 82% are singletons. The TCR originated in a boy aged 10-17 years in good health and CMV-seronegative. Sequencing was performed on PBMCs.

Written as DNA, the CDR3 is TGTGCCAGTAGTTCCTCGATGACTACCCCCATATATTTT. Its protein product is CASSSSMTTPIYF. This rearrangement joins TRBV19 to TRBJ1-3; D is ambiguous. Deletions cut 5 bases from V and 11 bases from J, with 16 bases between. Germline CDR1 and CDR2: LNHDA and SQIVND (reference sequence). This CDR3 spans 13 amino acids.